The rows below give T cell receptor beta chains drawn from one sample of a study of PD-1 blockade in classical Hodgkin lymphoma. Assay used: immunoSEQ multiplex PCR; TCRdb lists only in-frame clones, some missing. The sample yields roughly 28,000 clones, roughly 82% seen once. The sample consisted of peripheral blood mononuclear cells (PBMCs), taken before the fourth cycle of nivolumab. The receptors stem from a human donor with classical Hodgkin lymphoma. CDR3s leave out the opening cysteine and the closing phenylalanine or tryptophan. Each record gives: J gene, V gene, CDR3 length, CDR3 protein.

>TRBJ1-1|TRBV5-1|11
ASSPESNTEAF
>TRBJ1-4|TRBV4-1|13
ASSQGGQLNEKLF
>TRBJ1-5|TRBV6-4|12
ASSAQDGGQPQH
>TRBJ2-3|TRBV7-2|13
ASSLSGGHGYPQY
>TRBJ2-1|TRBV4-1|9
ASSQDNEQF
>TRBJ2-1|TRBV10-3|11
AIRDTVNNEQF
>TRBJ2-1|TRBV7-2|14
ASSLGVGQGVYEQF
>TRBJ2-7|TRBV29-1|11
SVPGPQGGEQY
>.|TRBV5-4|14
ASSPTGGSGAYEQY
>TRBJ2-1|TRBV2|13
ASGWAEGVRNEQF
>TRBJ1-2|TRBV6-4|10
APQARRRGYT
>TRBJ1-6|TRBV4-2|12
ASSQESELTPLH
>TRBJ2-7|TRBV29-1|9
SVRGSTGQY
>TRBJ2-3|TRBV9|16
ASSVWDRRLAGEDTQY
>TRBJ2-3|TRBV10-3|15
AYGVASGASSTDTQY
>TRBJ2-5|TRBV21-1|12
ASSPTEYQETQY
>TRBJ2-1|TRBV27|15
ASSPGWGKSSYNEQF
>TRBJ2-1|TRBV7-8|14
ASSLEGGASYNEQF
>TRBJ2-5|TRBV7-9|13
ASTTGSVRGETQY
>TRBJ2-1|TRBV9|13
ASSVGGGVDNEQF
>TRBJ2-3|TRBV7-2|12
ASTIRYSTDTQY
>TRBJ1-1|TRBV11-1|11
ASSSEGHTEAF
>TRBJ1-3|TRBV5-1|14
ASSLARPRSGNTIY
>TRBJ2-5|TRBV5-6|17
ASSSSIGLAGELQETQY
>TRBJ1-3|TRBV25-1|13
ASSGWTGNGNTIY
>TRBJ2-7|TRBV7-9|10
ASSPGTGEQY
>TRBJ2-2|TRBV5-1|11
ASSLVGAGELF
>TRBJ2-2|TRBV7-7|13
ATVPLGRGTGELF
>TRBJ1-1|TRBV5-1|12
ASSLYSSNTEAF
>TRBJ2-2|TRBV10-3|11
AISGPRAGELF
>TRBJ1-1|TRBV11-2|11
ASSLDTGRWAF
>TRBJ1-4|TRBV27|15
ASSSHSGILGNEKLF
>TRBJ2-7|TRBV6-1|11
ASSEAGSYEQY
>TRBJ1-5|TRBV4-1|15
ASSSVPGLNVGQPQH
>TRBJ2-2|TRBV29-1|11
SVERGADGELF
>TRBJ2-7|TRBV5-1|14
ASSSHSGGDSYEQY
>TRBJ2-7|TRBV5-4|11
ASSPTPSYEQY
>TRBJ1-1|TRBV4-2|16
ASSQDYSFATVNTEAF
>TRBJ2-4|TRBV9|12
ASSVATRGDIQY
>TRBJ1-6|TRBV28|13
ASSSGTGDSSPLH
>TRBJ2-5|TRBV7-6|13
ASSLGTYYGETQY
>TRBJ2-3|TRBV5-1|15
ASSLAGRDSGTDTQY